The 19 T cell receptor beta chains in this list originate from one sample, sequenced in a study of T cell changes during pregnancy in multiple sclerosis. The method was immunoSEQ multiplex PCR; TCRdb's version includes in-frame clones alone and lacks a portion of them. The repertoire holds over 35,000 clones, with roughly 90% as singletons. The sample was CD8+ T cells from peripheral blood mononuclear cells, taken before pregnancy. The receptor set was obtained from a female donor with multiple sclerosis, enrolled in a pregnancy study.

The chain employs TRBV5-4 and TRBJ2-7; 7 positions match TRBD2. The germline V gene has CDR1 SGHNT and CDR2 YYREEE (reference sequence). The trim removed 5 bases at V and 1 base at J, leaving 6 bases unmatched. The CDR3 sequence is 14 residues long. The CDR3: CASRPTGGSYEQYF. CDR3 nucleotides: TGTGCCAGCAGACCCACGGGGGGATCCTACGAGCAGTACTTC.

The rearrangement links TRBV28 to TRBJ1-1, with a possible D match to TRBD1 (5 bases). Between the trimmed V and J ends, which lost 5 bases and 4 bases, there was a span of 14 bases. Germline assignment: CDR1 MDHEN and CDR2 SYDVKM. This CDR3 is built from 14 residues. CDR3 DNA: TGTGCCAGCAGTCCCCTCCTAGGGGCCACTGAAGCTTTCTTT. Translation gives CASSPLLGATEAFF.

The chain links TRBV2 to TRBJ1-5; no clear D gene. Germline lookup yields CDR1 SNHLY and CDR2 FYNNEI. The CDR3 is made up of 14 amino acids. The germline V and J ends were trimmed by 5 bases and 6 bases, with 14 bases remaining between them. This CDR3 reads CASSLYSQPQPQHF. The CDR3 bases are TGTGCCAGCAGTCTATACAGCCAACCTCAGCCCCAGCATTTT.

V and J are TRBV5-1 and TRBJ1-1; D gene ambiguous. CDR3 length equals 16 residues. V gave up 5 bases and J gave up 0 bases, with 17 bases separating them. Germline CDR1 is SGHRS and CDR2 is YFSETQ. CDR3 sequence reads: CASSLTTLLMNTEAFF. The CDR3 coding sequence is TGCGCCAGCAGTCTGACAACGTTACTCATGAACACTGAAGCTTTCTTT.

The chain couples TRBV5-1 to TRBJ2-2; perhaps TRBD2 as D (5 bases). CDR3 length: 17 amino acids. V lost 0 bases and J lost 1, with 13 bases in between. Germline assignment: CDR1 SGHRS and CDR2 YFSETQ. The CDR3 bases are TGCGCCAGCAGCTTGGCCGGGCCACGGGGGAACACCGGGGAGCTGTTTTTT. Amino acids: CASSLAGPRGNTGELFF.

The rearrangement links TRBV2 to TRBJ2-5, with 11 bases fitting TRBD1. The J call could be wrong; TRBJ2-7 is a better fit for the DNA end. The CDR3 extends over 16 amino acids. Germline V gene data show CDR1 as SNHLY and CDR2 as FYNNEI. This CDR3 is CASSGPGDRGSYEQYF. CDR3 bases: TGTGCCAGCAGTGGACCGGGGGACAGGGGGTCCTACGAGCAGTACTTC.

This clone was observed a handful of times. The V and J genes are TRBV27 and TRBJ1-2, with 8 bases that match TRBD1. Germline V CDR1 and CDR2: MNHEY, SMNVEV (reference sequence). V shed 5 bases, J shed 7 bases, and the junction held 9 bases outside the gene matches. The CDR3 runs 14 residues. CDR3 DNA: TGTGCCAGCAGTCCCTCCAGGGGGCACTTTGGCTACACCTTC. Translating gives CASSPSRGHFGYTF.

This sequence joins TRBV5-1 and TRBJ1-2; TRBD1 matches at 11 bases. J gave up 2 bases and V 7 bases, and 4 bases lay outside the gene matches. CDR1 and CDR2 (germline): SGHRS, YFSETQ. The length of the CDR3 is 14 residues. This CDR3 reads CASGGTGGNYGYTF. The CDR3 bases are TGCGCCAGCGGCGGGACAGGGGGGAACTATGGCTACACCTTC.

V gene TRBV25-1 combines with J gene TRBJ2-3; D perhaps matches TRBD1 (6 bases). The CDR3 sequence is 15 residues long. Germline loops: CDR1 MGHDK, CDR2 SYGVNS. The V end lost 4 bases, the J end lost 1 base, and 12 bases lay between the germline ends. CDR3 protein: CASSVGGAGTDTQYF. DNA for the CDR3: TGTGCCAGCAGTGTAGGGGGAGCAGGCACAGATACGCAGTATTTT.

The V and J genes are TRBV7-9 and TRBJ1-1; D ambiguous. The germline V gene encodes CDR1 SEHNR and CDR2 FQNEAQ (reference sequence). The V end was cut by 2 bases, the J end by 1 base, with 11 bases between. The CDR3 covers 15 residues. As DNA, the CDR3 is TGTGCCAGCAGCTTAAAACTCGGGGAGAACACTGAAGCTTTCTTT. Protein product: CASSLKLGENTEAFF.

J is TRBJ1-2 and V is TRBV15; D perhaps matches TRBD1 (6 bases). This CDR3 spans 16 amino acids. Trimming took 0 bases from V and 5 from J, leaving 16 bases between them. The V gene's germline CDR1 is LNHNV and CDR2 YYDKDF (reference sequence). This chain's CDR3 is CATSRDLGADLYGYTF. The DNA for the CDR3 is TGTGCCACCAGCAGAGATCTGGGGGCAGATTTGTATGGCTACACCTTC.

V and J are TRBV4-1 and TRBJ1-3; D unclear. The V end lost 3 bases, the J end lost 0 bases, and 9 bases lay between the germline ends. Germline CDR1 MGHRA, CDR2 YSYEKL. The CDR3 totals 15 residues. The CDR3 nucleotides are TGCGCCAGCAGCCAGATACAGAGCTCTGGAAACACCATATATTTT. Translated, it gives CASSQIQSSGNTIYF.

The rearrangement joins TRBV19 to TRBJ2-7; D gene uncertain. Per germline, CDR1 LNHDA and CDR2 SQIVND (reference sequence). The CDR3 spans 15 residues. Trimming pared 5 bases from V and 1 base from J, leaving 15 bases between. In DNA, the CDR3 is TGTGCCAGTAGTGCGTACGGCGGAGCTTCCTACGAGCAGTACTTC. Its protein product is CASSAYGGASYEQYF.

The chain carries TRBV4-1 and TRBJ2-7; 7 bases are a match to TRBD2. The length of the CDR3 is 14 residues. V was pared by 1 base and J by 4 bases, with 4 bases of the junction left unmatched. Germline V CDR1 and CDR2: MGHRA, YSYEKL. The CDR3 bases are TGCGCCAGCAGCCAAGTTGCGGGGGAATACGAGCAGTACTTC. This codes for CASSQVAGEYEQYF.

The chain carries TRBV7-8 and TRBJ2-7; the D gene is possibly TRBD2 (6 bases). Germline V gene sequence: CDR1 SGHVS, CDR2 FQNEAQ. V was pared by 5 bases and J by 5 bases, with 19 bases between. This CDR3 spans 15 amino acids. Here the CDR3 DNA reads TGTGCCAGCAGCCCGTCTGGGGAGGTTTGGGACGAGCAGTACTTC. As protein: CASSPSGEVWDEQYF.

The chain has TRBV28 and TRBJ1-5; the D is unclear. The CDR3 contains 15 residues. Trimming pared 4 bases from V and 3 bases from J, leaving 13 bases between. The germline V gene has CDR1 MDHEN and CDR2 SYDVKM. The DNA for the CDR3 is TGTGCCAGCAGTTACAGCATGGGCGCCAATCAGCCCCAGCATTTT. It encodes CASSYSMGANQPQHF.

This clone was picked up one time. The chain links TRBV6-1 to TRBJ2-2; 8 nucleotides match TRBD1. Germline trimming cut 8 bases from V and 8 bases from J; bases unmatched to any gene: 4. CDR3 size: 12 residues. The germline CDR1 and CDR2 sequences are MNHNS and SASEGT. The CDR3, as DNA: TGTGCCAGCGTCAACAGGGGGGGGGAGCTGTTTTTT. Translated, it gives CASVNRGGELFF.

The CDR3 protein is CASSLSGAEQYF. The DNA for the CDR3 is TGTGCCAGCAGTTTATCAGGGGCCGAGCAGTACTTC. The chain joins TRBV27 to TRBJ2-7, with D possibly matching TRBD1 (5 bases). This CDR3 spans 12 amino acids. V was cut by 0 bases and J by 6 bases, with 6 bases left in between. CDR1 and CDR2 from the germline V gene are MNHEY and SMNVEV (reference sequence).

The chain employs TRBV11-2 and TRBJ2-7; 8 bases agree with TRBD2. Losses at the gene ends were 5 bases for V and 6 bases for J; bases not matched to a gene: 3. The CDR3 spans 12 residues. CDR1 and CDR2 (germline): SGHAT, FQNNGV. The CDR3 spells CASSPGGLEQYF. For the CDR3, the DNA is TGTGCCAGCAGCCCGGGGGGGCTCGAGCAGTACTTC.